This T cell receptor (beta chain) was sequenced during a study of shared clonotypes between healthy human individuals. Using immunoSEQ multiplex PCR, the repertoire was profiled, and TCRdb retains in-frame clones only, with some absent. There are 1,400,000 or so clones in the sample; 98% to 99% occur only once, and around 0.38% lies in the top ten. Donors were healthy HIV-negative adults without recently reported acute infections or vaccinations. The material sequenced was naive CD4+ T cells sorted from blood. This sample's subset: CD45RA+ positively selected. The receptor was derived from a man younger than 45 in good health.

The CDR3 sequence is CASSSGASGTGSTQYF. CDR3 sequence (DNA): TGCGCCAGCAGCTCCGGGGCGAGCGGGACCGGTTCTACGCAGTATTTT. V usage is TRBV5-1 and J usage is TRBJ2-3; 7 positions agree with TRBD2. The CDR3 covers 16 residues. V dropped 3 bases and J dropped 8; count of bases not matched to a gene: 15. Germline CDR1 reads SGHRS; CDR2 reads YFSETQ.